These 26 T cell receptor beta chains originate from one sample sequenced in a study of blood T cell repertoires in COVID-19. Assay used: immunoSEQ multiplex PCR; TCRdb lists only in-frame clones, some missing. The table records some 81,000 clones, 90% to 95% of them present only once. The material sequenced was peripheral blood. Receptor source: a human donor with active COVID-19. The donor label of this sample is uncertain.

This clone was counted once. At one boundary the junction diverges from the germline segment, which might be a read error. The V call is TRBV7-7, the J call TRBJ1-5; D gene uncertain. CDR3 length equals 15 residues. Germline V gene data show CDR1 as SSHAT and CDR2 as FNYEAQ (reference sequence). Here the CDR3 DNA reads TGTGCTAGCACTCCCCGCGGAAATAGCAATCAGCCCCAGCATTTT. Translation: CASTPRGNSNQPQHF.

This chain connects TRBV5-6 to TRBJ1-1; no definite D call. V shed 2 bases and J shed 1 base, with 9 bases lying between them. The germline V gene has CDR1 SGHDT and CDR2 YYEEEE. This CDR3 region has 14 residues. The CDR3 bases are TGTGCCAGCAGCTTCGTCAGTCAGAACACTGAAGCTTTCTTT. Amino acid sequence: CASSFVSQNTEAFF.

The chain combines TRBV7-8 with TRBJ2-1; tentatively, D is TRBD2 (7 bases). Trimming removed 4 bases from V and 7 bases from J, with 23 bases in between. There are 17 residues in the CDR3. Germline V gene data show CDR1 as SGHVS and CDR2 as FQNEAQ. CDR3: CASSSPAGGGGVNEQFF. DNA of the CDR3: TGTGCCAGCAGCTCGCCTGCCGGGGGCGGGGGTGTGAATGAGCAGTTCTTC.

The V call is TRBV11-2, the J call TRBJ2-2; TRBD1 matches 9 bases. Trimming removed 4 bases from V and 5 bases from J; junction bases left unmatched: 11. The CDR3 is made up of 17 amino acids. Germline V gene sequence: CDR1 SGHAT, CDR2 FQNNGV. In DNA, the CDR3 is TGTGCCAGCAGCTCATCCCGGGGACAGGGTGGGACCGGGGAGCTGTTTTTT. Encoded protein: CASSSSRGQGGTGELFF.

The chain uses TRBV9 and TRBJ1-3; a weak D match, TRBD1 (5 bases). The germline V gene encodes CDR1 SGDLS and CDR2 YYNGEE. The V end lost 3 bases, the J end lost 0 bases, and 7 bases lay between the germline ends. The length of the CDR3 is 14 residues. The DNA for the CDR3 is TGTGCCAGCAGCGAGGGGAACTCTGGAAACACCATATATTTT. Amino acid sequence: CASSEGNSGNTIYF.

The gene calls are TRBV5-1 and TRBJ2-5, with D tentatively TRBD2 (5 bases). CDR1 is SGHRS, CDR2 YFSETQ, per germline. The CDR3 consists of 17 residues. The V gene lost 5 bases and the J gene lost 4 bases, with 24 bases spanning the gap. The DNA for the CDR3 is TGCGCCAGCAGGTTTCAGATAGGGAAAACCGAGGGAGAGACCCAGTACTTC. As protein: CASRFQIGKTEGETQYF.

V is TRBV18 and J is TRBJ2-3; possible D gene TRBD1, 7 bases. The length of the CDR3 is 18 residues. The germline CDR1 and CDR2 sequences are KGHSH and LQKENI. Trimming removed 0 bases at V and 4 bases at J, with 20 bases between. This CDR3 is CASSPPGLVGGGADTQYF. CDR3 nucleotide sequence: TGTGCCAGCTCACCACCGGGTTTAGTAGGGGGCGGGGCAGATACGCAGTATTTT.

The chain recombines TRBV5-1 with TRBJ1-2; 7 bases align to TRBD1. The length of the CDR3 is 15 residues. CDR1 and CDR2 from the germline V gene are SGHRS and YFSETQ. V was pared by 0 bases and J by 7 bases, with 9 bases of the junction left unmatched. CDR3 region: CASSLGDRDGSGYTF. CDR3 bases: TGCGCCAGCAGCTTGGGCGACAGGGACGGGAGTGGCTACACCTTC.

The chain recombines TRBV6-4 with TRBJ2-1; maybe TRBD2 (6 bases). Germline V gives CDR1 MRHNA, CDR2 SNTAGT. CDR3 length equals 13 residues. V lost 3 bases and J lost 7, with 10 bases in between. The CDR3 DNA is TGTGCCAGCAGTGAGACTAGGCTAAATGAGCAGTTCTTC. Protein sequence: CASSETRLNEQFF.

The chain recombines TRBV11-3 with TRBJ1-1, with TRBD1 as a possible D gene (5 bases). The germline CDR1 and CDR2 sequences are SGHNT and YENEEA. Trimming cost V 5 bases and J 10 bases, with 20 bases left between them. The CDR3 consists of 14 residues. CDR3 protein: CASSPVTGTFSAFF. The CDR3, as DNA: TGTGCCAGCAGCCCCGTCACCGGGACTTTTTCAGCTTTCTTT.

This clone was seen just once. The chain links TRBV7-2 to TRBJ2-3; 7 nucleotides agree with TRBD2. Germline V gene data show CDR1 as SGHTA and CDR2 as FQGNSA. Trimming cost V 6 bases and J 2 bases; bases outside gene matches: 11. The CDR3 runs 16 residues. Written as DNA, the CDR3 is TGTGCCAGCAGTTCTGGGTGGGGGGGAACCACAGATACGCAGTATTTT. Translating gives CASSSGWGGTTDTQYF.

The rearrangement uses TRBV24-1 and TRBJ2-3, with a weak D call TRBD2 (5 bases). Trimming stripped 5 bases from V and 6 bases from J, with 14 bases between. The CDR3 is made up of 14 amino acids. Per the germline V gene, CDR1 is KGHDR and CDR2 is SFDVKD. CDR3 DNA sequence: TGTGCCACCAGTGCCTCGGGGAGTAGGGATACGCAGTATTTT. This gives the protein CATSASGSRDTQYF.

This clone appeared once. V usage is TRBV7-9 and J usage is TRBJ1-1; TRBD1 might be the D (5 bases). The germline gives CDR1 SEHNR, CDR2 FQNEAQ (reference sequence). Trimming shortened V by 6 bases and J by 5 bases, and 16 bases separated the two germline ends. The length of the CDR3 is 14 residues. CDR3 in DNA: TGTGCCAGCAGACTGATCACAGGAGGGACTGAAGCTTTCTTT. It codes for CASRLITGGTEAFF.

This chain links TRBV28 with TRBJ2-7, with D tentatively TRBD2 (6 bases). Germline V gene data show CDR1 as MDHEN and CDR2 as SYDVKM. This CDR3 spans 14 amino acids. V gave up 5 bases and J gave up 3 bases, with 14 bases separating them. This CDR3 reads CASSLPGLHYEQYF. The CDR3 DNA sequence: TGTGCCAGCAGTCTACCGGGACTTCACTACGAGCAGTACTTC. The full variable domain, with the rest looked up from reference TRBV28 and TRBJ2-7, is DVKVTQSSRYLVKRTGEKVFLECVQDMDHENMFWYRQDPGLGLRLIYFSYDVKMKEKGDIPEGYSVSREKKERFSLILESASTNQTSMYLCASSLPGLHYEQYFGPGTRLTVT.

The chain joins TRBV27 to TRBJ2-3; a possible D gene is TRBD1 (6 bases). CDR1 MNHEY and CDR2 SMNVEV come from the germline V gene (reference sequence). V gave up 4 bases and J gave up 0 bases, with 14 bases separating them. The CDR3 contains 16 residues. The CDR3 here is CASSSRDTYSTDTQYF. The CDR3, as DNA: TGTGCCAGCAGTTCCCGGGACACTTATAGCACAGATACGCAGTATTTT.

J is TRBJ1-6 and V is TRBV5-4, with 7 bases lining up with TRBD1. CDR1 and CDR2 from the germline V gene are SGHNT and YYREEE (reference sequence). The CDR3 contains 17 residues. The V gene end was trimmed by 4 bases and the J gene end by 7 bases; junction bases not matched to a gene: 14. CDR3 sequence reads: CASSPGSNRGRNSPLHF. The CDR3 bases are TGTGCCAGCAGCCCGGGGTCGAACAGGGGTAGAAATTCACCCCTCCACTTT.

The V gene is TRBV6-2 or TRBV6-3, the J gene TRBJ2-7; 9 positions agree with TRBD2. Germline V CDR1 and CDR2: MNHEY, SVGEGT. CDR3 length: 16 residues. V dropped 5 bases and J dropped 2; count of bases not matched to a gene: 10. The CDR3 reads CASSTNLAGRAYEQYF. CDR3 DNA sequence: TGTGCCAGCAGTACCAACCTAGCGGGAAGGGCCTACGAGCAGTACTTC.

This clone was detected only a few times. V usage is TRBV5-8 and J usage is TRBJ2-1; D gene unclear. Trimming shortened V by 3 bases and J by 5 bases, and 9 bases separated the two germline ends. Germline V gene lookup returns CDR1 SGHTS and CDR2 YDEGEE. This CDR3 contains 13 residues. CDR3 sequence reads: CASSSYSDNEQFF. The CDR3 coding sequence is TGTGCCAGCAGCTCCTATTCGGACAATGAGCAGTTCTTC.

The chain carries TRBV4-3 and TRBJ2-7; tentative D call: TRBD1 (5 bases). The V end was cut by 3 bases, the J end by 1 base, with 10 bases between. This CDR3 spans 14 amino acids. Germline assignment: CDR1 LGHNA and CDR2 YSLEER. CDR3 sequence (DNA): TGCGCCAGCAGCCAGGGAAGGGGATCCTACGAGCAGTACTTC. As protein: CASSQGRGSYEQYF.

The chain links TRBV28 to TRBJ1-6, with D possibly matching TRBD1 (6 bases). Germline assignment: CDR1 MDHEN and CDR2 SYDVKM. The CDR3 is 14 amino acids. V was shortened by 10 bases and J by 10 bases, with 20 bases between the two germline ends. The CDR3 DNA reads TGTGCCACTGGGCGGGAGGGGGAAAGGTCACCCCTCCACTTT. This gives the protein CATGREGERSPLHF.

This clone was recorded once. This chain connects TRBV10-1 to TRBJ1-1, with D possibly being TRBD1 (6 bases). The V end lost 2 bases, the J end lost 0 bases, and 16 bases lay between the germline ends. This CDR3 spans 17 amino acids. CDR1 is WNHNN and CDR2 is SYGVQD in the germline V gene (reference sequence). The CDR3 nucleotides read TGCGCCAGCAGTGAGGGGGACACGAGGGGACTGAACACTGAAGCTTTCTTT. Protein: CASSEGDTRGLNTEAFF.

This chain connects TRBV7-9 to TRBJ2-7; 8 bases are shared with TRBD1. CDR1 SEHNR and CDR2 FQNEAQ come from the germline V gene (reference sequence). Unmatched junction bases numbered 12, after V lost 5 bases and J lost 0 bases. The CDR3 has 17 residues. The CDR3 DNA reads TGTGCCAGCAGCGCAGGCCCGGGACAGGATAACTCCTACGAGCAGTACTTC. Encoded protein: CASSAGPGQDNSYEQYF.

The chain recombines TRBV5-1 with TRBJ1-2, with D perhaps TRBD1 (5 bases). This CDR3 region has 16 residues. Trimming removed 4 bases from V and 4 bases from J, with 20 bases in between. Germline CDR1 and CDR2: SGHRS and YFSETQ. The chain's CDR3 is CASSGEEVQGTYGYTF. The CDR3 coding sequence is TGCGCCAGCAGCGGCGAGGAAGTCCAGGGTACCTATGGCTACACCTTC.

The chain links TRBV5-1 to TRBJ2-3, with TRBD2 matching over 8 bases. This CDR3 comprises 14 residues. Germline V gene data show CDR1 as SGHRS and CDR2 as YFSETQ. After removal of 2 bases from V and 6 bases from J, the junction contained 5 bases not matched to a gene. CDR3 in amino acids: CASSFGTSGDTQYF. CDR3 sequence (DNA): TGCGCCAGCAGCTTCGGGACTAGTGGCGATACGCAGTATTTT.

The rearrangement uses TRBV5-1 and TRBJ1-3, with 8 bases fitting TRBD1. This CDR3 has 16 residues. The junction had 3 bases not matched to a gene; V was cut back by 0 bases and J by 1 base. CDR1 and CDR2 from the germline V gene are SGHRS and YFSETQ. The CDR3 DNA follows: TGCGCCAGCAGCTTGGGGACAGGGATATCTGGAAACACCATATATTTT. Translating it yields CASSLGTGISGNTIYF.

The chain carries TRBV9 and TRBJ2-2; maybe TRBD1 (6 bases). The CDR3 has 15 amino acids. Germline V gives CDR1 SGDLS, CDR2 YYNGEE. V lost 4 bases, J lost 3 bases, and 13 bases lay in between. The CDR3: CASSSRGTDTGELFF. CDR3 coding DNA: TGTGCCAGCAGCTCTAGGGGGACGGACACCGGGGAGCTGTTTTTT.